In its sample, the clone carrying this T cell receptor (beta chain) was seen many times. The antigen is undetermined. The data are from a study of identical twins. Regarding the study as a whole: The models systematically underestimated how much out-of-frame TCR alpha was shared in monozygotic twins.

Trimming cost V 5 bases and J 2 bases, with 17 bases left between them. Germline V CDR1 and CDR2: SGHAT, FQDESV (reference sequence). The CDR3 loop spans 16 amino acids. MiXCR, run by TCRdb on the 5' RACE reads, gives a single entry per CDR3 protein. The data hold 150,000 or so distinct CDR3 sequences, with 3.5% observed a single time. The sample was memory T cells sorted from blood. This clonotype was sampled from a man between 18 and 29 years old in good health. The chain uses TRBV11-1 and TRBJ2-3; tentative D call: TRBD2 (5 bases). The CDR3 is CASSAGERTYTDTQYF. The CDR3 bases are TGTGCCAGCAGCGCCGGGGAGCGAACTTACACAGATACGCAGTATTTT.